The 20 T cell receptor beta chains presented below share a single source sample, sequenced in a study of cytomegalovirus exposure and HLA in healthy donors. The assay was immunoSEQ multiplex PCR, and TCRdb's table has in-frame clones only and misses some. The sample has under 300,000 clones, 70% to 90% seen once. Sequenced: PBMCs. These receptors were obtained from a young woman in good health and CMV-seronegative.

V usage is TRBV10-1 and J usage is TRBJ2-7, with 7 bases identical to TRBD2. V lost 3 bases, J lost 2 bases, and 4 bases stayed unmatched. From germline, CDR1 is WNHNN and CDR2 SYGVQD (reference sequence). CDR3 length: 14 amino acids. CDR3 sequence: CASSELGLAYEQYF. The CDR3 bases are TGCGCCAGCAGTGAACTTGGACTAGCCTACGAGCAGTACTTC.

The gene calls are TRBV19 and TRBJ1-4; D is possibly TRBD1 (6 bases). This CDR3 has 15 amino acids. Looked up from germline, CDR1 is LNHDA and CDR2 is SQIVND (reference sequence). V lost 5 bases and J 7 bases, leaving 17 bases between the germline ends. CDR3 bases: TGTGCCAGTAGTCTCTTAGACAGAGGGGGTGAAAAACTGTTTTTT. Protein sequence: CASSLLDRGGEKLFF.

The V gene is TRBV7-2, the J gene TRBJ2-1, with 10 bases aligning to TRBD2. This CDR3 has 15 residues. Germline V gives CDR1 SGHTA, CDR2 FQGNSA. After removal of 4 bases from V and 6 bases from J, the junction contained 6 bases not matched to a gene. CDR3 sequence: CASSSLAGAGNEQFF. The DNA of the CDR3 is TGTGCCAGCAGCTCGCTAGCGGGAGCGGGCAATGAGCAGTTCTTC.

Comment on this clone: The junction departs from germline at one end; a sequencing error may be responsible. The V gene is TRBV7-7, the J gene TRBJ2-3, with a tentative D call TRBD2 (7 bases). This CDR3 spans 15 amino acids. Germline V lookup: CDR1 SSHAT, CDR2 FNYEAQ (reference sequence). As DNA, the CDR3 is TGTGCTAGCAGCTTGGGCGGGGGCCTCACAGATACGCAGTATTTT. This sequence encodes CASSLGGGLTDTQYF.

CDR3 amino acids: CASSLAALAGGAETQYF. The CDR3 DNA sequence: TGCGCCAGCAGCTTGGCCGCACTAGCGGGGGGGGCAGAGACCCAGTACTTC. The chain links TRBV5-1 to TRBJ2-5; 13 bases match TRBD2. The CDR3 length is 17 residues. Per the germline V gene, CDR1 is SGHRS and CDR2 is YFSETQ. V was clipped by 0 bases and J by 4 bases; unmatched bases: 6.

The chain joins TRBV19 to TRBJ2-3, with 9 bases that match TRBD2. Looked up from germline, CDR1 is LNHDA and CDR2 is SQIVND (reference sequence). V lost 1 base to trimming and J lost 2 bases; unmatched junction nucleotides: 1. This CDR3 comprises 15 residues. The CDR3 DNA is TGTGCCAGTAGTATAGTAGCGGGGGCCACAGATACGCAGTATTTT. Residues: CASSIVAGATDTQYF.

The CDR3 DNA reads TGTGCCTGGAGTCGAGGGGGAGATACGCAGTATTTT. Translating it yields CAWSRGGDTQYF. J is TRBJ2-3 and V is TRBV30, with a possible D match to TRBD1 (6 bases). The CDR3 runs 12 residues. Germline loops: CDR1 GTSNPN, CDR2 SVGIG (reference sequence). V was shortened by 2 bases and J by 5 bases, with 8 bases between the two germline ends. The entire variable domain, with the rest obtained from reference TRBV30 and TRBJ2-3, is as follows: SQTIHQWPATLVQPVGSPLSLECTVEGTSNPNLYWYRQAAGRGLQLLFYSVGIGQISSEVPQNLSASRPQDRQFILSSKKLLLSDSGFYLCAWSRGGDTQYFGPGTRLTVL.

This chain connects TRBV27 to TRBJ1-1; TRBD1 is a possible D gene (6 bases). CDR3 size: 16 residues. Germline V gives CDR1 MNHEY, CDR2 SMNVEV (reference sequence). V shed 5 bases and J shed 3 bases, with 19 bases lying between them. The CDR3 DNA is TGTGCCAGCAGTCCCCCCCCAGGGGAAAGTCACACTGAAGCTTTCTTT. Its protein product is CASSPPPGESHTEAFF.

As DNA, the CDR3 is TGTGCCAGCGAGGATGTCTCTGGGGCCAACGTCCTGACTTTC. Its translation is CASEDVSGANVLTF. The genes are TRBV6-1 and TRBJ2-6; no clear D gene. The germline V gene encodes CDR1 MNHNS and CDR2 SASEGT. V gave up 8 bases and J gave up 0 bases, with 8 bases separating them. CDR3 length: 14 residues.

DNA for the CDR3: TGTGCCAGCAGTTACGGGGGCCGGAATAATTCACCCCTCCACTTT. This gives the protein CASSYGGRNNSPLHF. The chain uses TRBV6-5 and TRBJ1-6, with D perhaps TRBD1 (6 bases). The V and J ends lost 2 bases and 5 bases respectively, with 10 bases between them. This CDR3 comprises 15 residues. Germline V gene data show CDR1 as MNHEY and CDR2 as SVGAGI.

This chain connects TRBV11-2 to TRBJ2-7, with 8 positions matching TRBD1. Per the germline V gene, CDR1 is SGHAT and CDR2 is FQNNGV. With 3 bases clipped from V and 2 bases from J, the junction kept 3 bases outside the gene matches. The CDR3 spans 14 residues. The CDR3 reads CASSFGTGPYEQYF. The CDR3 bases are TGTGCCAGCAGCTTCGGGACAGGACCCTACGAGCAGTACTTC. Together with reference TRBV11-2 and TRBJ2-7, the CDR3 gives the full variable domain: EAGVAQSPRYKIIEKRQSVAFWCNPISGHATLYWYQQILGQGPKLLIQFQNNGVVDDSQLPKDRFSAERLKGVDSTLKIQPAKLEDSAVYLCASSFGTGPYEQYFGPGTRLTVT.

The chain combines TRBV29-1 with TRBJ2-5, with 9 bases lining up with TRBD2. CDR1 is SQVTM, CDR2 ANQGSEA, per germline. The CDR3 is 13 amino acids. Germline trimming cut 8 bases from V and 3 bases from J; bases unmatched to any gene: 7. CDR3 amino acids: CSSSGTSKETQYF. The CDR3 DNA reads TGCAGCTCCTCCGGGACTAGCAAAGAGACCCAGTACTTC.

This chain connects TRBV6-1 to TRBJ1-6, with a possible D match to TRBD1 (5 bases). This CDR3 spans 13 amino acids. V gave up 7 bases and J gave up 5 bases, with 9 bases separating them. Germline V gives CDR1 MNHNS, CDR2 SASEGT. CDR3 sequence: CASNRLNNSPLHF. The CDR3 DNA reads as TGTGCCAGCAACAGGCTGAATAATTCACCCCTCCACTTT.

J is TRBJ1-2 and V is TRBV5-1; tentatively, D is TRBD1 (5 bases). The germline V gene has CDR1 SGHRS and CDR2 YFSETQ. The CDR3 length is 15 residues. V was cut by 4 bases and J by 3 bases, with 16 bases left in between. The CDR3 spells CASSPTTTGDYGYTF. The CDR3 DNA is TGCGCCAGCAGCCCTACCACAACAGGAGACTATGGCTACACCTTC.

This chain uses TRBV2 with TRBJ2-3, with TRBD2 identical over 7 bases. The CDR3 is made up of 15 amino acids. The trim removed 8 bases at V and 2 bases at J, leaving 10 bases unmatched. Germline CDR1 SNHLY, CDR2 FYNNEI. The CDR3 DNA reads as TGTGCCAGCGTAGGAGAGGCGGGAGTCACAGATACGCAGTATTTT. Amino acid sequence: CASVGEAGVTDTQYF.

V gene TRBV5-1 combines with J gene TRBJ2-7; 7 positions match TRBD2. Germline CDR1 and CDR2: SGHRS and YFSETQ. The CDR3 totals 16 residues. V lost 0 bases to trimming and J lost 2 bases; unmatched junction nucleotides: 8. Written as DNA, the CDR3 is TGCGCCAGCAGCTTGGAGGGAGGGCCGGGGCCCTACGAGCAGTACTTC. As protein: CASSLEGGPGPYEQYF.

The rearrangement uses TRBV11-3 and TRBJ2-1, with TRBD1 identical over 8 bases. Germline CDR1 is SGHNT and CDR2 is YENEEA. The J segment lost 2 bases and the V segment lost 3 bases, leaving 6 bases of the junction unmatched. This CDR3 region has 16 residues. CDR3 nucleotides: TGTGCCAGCAGCTTGCATCAGGGGGCGGCCTACAATGAGCAGTTCTTC. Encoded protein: CASSLHQGAAYNEQFF.

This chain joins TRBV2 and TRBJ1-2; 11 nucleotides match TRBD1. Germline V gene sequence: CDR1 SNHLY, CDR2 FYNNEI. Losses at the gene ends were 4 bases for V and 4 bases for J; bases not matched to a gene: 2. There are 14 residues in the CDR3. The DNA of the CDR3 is TGTGCCAGCAGTGGGACAGGGGGCGCCTATGGCTACACCTTC. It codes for CASSGTGGAYGYTF.

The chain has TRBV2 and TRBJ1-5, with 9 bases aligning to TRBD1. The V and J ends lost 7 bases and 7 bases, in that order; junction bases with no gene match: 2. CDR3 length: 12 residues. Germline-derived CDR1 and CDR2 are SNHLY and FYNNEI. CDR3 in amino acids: CASTGQGQPQHF. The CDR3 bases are TGTGCCAGCACGGGACAGGGACAGCCCCAGCATTTT.

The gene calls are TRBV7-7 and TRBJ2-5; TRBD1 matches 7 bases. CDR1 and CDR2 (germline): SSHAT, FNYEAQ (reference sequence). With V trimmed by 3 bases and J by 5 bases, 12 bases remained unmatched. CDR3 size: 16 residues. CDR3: CASSFGTESPMETQYF. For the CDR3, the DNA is TGTGCCAGCAGCTTCGGGACAGAGTCCCCTATGGAGACCCAGTACTTC. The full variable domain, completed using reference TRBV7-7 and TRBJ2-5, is GAGVSQSPRYKVTKRGQDVTLRCDPISSHATLYWYQQALGQGPEFLTYFNYEAQPDKSGLPSDRFSAERPEGSISTLTIQRTEQRDSAMYRCASSFGTESPMETQYFGPGTRLLVL.